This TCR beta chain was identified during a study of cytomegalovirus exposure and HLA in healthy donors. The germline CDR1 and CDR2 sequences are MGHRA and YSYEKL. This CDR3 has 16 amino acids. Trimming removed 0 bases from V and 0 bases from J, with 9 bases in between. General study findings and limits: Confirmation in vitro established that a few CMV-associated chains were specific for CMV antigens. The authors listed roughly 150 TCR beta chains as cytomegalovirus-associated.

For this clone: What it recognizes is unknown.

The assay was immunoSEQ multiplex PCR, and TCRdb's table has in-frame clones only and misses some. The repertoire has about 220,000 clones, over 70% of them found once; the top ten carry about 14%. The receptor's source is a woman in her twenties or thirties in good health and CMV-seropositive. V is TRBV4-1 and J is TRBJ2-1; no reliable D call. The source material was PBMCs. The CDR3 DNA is TGCGCCAGCAGCCAAGACGAGGCGGCCTCCTACAATGAGCAGTTCTTC. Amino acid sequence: CASSQDEAASYNEQFF.